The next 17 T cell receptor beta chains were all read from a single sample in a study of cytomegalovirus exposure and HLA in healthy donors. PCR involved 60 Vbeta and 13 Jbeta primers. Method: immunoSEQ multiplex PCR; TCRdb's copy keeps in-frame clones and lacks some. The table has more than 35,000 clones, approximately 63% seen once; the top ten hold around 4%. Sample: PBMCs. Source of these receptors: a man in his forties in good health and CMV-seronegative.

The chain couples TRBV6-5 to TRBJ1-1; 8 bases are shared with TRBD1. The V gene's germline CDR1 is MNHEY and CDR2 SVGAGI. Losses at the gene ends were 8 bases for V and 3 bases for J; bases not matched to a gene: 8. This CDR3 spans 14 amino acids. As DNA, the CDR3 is TGTGCCAGCCGCTTCAGGGGGCTAGACACTGAAGCTTTCTTT. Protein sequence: CASRFRGLDTEAFF.

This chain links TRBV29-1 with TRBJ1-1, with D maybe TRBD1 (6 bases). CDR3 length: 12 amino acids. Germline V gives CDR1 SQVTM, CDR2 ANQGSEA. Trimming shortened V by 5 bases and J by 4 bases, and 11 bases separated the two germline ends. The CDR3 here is CSVTGSVTEAFF. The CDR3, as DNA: TGCAGCGTTACAGGGTCGGTCACTGAAGCTTTCTTT.

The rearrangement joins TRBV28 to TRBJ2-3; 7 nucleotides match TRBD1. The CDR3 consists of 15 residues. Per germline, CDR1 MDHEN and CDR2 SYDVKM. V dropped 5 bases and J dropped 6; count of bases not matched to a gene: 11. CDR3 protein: CASSITGAGVDTQYF. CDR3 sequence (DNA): TGTGCCAGCAGTATCACAGGGGCCGGAGTGGATACGCAGTATTTT. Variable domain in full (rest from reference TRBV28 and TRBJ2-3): DVKVTQSSRYLVKRTGEKVFLECVQDMDHENMFWYRQDPGLGLRLIYFSYDVKMKEKGDIPEGYSVSREKKERFSLILESASTNQTSMYLCASSITGAGVDTQYFGPGTRLTVL.

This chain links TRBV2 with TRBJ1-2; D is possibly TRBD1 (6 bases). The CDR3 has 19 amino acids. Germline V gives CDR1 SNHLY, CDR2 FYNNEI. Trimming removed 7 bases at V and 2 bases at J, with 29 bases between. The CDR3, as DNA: TGTGCCAGCAACAAACTGGGCCGGACAGTCGGCTCCCAAAACTATGGCTACACCTTC. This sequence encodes CASNKLGRTVGSQNYGYTF.

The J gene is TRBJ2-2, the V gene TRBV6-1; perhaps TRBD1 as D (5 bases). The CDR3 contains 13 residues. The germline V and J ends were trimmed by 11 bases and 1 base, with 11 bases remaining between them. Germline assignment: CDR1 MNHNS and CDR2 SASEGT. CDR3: CAGLGVNTGELFF. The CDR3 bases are TGTGCCGGTCTAGGGGTGAACACCGGGGAGCTGTTTTTT.

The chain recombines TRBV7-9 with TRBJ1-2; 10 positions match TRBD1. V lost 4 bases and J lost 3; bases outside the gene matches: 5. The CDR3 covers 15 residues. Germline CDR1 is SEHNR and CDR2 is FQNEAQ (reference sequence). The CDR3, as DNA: TGTGCCAGCAGCTCCCCCGGGACAGGGGACTATGGCTACACCTTC. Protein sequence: CASSSPGTGDYGYTF.

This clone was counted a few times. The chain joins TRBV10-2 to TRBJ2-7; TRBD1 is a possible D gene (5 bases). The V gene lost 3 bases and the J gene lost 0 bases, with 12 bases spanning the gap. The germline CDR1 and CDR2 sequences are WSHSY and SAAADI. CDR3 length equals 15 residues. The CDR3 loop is CASSDDQGSSYEQYF. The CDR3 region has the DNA TGCGCCAGCAGTGACGACCAGGGATCCTCCTACGAGCAGTACTTC.

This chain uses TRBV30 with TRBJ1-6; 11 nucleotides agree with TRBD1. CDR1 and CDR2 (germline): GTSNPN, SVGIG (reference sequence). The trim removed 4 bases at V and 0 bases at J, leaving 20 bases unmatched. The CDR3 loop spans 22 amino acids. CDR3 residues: CAWNQGQGVYGVTSSYNSPLHF. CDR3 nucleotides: TGTGCCTGGAACCAGGGACAGGGGGTATACGGTGTAACAAGCTCCTATAATTCACCCCTCCACTTT. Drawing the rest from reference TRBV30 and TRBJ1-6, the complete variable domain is SQTIHQWPATLVQPVGSPLSLECTVEGTSNPNLYWYRQAAGRGLQLLFYSVGIGQISSEVPQNLSASRPQDRQFILSSKKLLLSDSGFYLCAWNQGQGVYGVTSSYNSPLHFGNGTRLTVT.

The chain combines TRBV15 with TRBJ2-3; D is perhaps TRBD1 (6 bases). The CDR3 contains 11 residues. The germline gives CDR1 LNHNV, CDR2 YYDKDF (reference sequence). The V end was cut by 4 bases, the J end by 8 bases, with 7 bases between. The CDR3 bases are TGTGCCACCAGCATGGGGGCTACGCAGTATTTT. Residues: CATSMGATQYF.

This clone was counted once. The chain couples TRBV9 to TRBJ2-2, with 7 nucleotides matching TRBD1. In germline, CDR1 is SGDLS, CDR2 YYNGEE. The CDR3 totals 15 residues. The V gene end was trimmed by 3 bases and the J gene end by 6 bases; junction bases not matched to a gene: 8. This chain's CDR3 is CASSARQGSAGELFF. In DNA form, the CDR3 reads TGTGCCAGCAGCGCTCGACAGGGTAGTGCCGGGGAGCTGTTTTTT.

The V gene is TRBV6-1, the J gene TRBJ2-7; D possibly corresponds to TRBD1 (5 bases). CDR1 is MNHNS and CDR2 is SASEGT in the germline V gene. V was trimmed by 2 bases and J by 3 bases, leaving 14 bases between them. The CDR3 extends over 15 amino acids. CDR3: CASSELGVVNYEQYF. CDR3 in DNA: TGTGCCAGCAGTGAATTAGGGGTTGTGAACTACGAGCAGTACTTC.

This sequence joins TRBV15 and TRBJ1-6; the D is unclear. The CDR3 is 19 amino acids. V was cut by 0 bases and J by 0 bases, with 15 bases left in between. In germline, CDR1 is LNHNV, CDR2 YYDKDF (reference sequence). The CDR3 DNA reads TGTGCCACCAGCAGAGATGTTCCAGGCCGAAGCTCCTATAATTCACCCCTCCACTTT. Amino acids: CATSRDVPGRSSYNSPLHF.

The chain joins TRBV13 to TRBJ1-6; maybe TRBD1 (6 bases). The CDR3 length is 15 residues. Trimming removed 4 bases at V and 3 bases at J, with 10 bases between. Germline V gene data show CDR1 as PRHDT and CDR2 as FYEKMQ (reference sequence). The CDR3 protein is CASSSGQYYNSPLHF. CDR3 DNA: TGTGCCAGCAGCTCTGGACAGTACTATAATTCACCCCTCCACTTT.

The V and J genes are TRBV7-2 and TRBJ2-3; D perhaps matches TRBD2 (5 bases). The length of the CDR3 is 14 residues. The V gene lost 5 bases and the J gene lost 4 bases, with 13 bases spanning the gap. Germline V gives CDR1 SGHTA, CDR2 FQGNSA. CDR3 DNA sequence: TGTGCCAGCAGCCGTGAGCTAGCCGCAGATACGCAGTATTTT. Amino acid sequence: CASSRELAADTQYF.

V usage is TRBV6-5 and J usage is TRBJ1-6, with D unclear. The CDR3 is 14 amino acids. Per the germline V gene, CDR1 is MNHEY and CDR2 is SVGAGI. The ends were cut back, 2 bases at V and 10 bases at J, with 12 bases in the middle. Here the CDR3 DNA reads TGTGCCAGCAGTTACGTGCCATTCAGGTCACCCCTCCACTTT. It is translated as CASSYVPFRSPLHF.

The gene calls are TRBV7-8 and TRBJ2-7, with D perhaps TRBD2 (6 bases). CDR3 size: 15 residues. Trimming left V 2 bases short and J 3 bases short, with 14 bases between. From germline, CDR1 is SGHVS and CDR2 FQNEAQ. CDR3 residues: CASSLKLTGDYEQYF. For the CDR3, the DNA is TGTGCCAGCAGCTTAAAATTGACGGGAGACTACGAGCAGTACTTC.

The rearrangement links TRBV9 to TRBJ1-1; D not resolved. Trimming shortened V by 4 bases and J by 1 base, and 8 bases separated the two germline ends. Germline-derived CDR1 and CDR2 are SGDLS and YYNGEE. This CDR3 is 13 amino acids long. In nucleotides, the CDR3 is TGTGCCAGCAGCTCTCGACAGAACACTGAAGCTTTCTTT. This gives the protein CASSSRQNTEAFF. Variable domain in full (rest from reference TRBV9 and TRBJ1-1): DSGVTQTPKHLITATGQRVTLRCSPRSGDLSVYWYQQSLDQGLQFLIQYYNGEERAKGNILERFSAQQFPDLHSELNLSSLELGDSALYFCASSSRQNTEAFFGQGTRLTVV.